This entry lists 29 T cell receptor beta chains sequenced from one sample in a study of identical twins. TCRdb re-analysed the 5' RACE reads in MiXCR, keeping a single row per CDR3 protein. The sample lists 400,000 to 500,000 distinct CDR3 sequences, around a sixth occurring once. Sequenced input: naive T cells sorted from blood. The receptors originated from a man aged 50 to 60 in good health.

V usage is TRBV5-1 and J usage is TRBJ2-2, with 10 bases that match TRBD2. The V and J ends lost 7 bases and 5 bases, in that order; junction bases with no gene match: 11. Germline CDR1 and CDR2: SGHRS and YFSETQ. This CDR3 has 16 residues. The CDR3 nucleotides are TGCGCCAGCGCGAGGTTACTAGCGGGGCGAACCGGGGAGCTGTTTTTT. Translation gives CASARLLAGRTGELFF.

This chain joins TRBV7-9 and TRBJ1-2, with a possible D match to TRBD1 (6 bases). Per germline, CDR1 SEHNR and CDR2 FQNEAQ (reference sequence). CDR3 length: 15 amino acids. V lost 1 base to trimming and J lost 5 bases, with 14 bases between them. CDR3 sequence: CASSLGAVQGYGYTF. The DNA for the CDR3 is TGTGCCAGCAGCTTAGGCGCGGTTCAGGGGTATGGCTACACCTTC.

This clonotype was counted many times. The chain employs TRBV20-1 and TRBJ2-7; D is tentatively TRBD1 or TRBD2 (5 bases each). The CDR3 consists of 14 residues. Germline lookup yields CDR1 DFQATT and CDR2 SNEGSKA (reference sequence). V lost 6 bases to trimming and J lost 3 bases, with 18 bases between them. CDR3 loop: CSAAKRGPFYEQYF. The CDR3 bases are TGCAGTGCAGCTAAGAGGGGCCCCTTCTACGAGCAGTACTTC.

Here the CDR3 reads CASNPNSGEVETQYF. CDR3 nucleotides: TGTGCCAGCAACCCAAACTCGGGGGAGGTAGAGACCCAGTACTTC. The V gene is TRBV7-9, the J gene TRBJ2-5; the D gene is possibly TRBD2 (6 bases). This CDR3 has 15 residues. Germline assignment: CDR1 SEHNR and CDR2 FQNEAQ (reference sequence). V was pared by 7 bases and J by 4 bases, with 19 bases between.

This clonotype has at least ten counts. V is TRBV7-8 and J is TRBJ1-2; possibly TRBD1 for D (5 bases). Germline CDR1 SGHVS, CDR2 FQNEAQ. This CDR3 is 14 amino acids long. The V gene lost 0 bases and the J gene lost 4 bases, with 9 bases spanning the gap. The CDR3 reads CASSLAGRGYGYTF. CDR3 coding DNA: TGTGCCAGCAGCTTAGCGGGGAGGGGCTATGGCTACACCTTC.

This clonotype was counted between two and nine times. The CDR3, as DNA: TGTGCCAGCAGCCCCCGCGGGTTTGGCGCCGGGGAGCTGTTTTTT. Translation gives CASSPRGFGAGELFF. The chain has TRBV7-3 and TRBJ2-2; D perhaps matches TRBD2 (5 bases). Germline V lookup: CDR1 SGHTA, CDR2 FQGTGA. The CDR3 has 15 residues. The V end lost 5 bases, the J end lost 6 bases, and 16 bases lay between the germline ends.

This clonotype was recorded a few times. The V call is TRBV6-1, the J call TRBJ1-2; D might be TRBD1 (5 bases). V lost 5 bases to trimming and J lost 0 bases, with 19 bases between them. Germline CDR1 and CDR2: MNHNS and SASEGT. CDR3 length: 17 amino acids. For the CDR3, the DNA is TGTGCCAGCAGTACAGTTGTAGGGACCGGAGCTAACTATGGCTACACCTTC. Residues: CASSTVVGTGANYGYTF.

J is TRBJ2-2 and V is TRBV10-1; no clear D. CDR3 length: 15 residues. Trimming removed 4 bases at V and 0 bases at J, with 9 bases between. CDR1 WNHNN and CDR2 SYGVQD come from the germline V gene (reference sequence). CDR3 sequence: CASSGYGANTGELFF. In DNA form, the CDR3 reads TGCGCCAGCAGTGGATACGGCGCGAACACCGGGGAGCTGTTTTTT.

The chain uses TRBV7-9 and TRBJ2-1; the match to TRBD2 covers 8 bases. CDR1 SEHNR and CDR2 FQNEAQ come from the germline V gene (reference sequence). The trim removed 11 bases at V and 6 bases at J, leaving 9 bases unmatched. CDR3 length: 13 amino acids. The CDR3: CAGGIAGRNEQFF. CDR3 sequence (DNA): TGTGCCGGTGGGATAGCGGGACGCAATGAGCAGTTCTTC.

Ten or more counts support this clonotype. The chain joins TRBV7-2 to TRBJ2-1, with TRBD2 as a possible D gene (5 bases). Trimming removed 1 base at V and 7 bases at J, with 14 bases between. The CDR3 is made up of 15 amino acids. Germline V gene data show CDR1 as SGHTA and CDR2 as FQGNSA. The CDR3 DNA is TGTGCCAGCAGCTTAGTGGGGAGTAGCGTTAATGAGCAGTTCTTC. This translates into CASSLVGSSVNEQFF.

This chain links TRBV12-3 or TRBV12-4 with TRBJ2-7, with 8 bases identical to TRBD2. The CDR3 consists of 14 residues. V was clipped by 6 bases and J by 4 bases; unmatched bases: 8. CDR3 sequence (DNA): TGTGCCAGCAGCACACCGGGACTAGAGTACGAGCAGTACTTC. Translated, it gives CASSTPGLEYEQYF.

The gene calls are TRBV7-2 and TRBJ1-2; D not resolved. CDR1 and CDR2 (germline): SGHTA, FQGNSA. The V gene lost 0 bases and the J gene lost 3 bases, with 14 bases spanning the gap. This CDR3 contains 16 residues. The chain's CDR3 is CASSLAFNTQHYGYTF. The DNA for the CDR3 is TGTGCCAGCAGCTTAGCCTTTAATACACAGCACTATGGCTACACCTTC.

The rearrangement uses TRBV6-5 and TRBJ1-4; 11 bases fit TRBD1. The CDR3 consists of 18 residues. With 2 bases clipped from V and 2 bases from J, the junction kept 7 bases outside the gene matches. CDR1 is MNHEY and CDR2 is SVGAGI in the germline V gene. The CDR3 reads CASSYRTGGPMTNEKLFF. CDR3 nucleotide sequence: TGTGCCAGCAGTTACCGGACAGGGGGCCCGATGACTAATGAAAAACTGTTTTTT.

This clonotype was seen a few times. This sequence joins TRBV7-9 and TRBJ1-5; 7 positions agree with TRBD1. The V and J ends lost 3 bases and 2 bases, in that order; junction bases with no gene match: 4. Germline CDR1 and CDR2: SEHNR and FQNEAQ (reference sequence). The CDR3 runs to 15 residues. CDR3 in DNA: TGTGCCAGCAGCTTCGGCGACAGGGGCAATCAGCCCCAGCATTTT. Its translation: CASSFGDRGNQPQHF. Complete variable domain (other parts from reference TRBV7-9 and TRBJ1-5): DTGVSQNPRHKITKRGQNVTFRCDPISEHNRLYWYRQTLGQGPEFLTYFQNEAQLEKSRLLSDRFSAERPKGSFSTLEIQRTEQGDSAMYLCASSFGDRGNQPQHFGDGTRLSIL.

This clonotype was counted ten times or more. The V and J genes are TRBV28 and TRBJ1-2; D remains unclear. Germline loops: CDR1 MDHEN, CDR2 SYDVKM. V shed 3 bases and J shed 0 bases, with 14 bases lying between them. The CDR3 consists of 16 residues. The CDR3 loop reads CASSLVVRNTNYGYTF. The CDR3 coding sequence is TGTGCCAGCAGTTTGGTTGTGCGAAATACTAACTATGGCTACACCTTC.

The chain carries TRBV2 and TRBJ2-1; 10 positions match TRBD2. V shed 1 base and J 5 bases; nucleotides not matched to a gene: 8. Germline V gene lookup returns CDR1 SNHLY and CDR2 FYNNEI. CDR3 length: 17 amino acids. CDR3 nucleotide sequence: TGTGCCAGCAGTGAAGTCGTGGGTCTAGCGGGAGACAATGAGCAGTTCTTC. Amino acid sequence: CASSEVVGLAGDNEQFF. Complete variable domain (other parts from reference TRBV2 and TRBJ2-1): EPEVTQTPSHQVTQMGQEVILRCVPISNHLYFYWYRQILGQKVEFLVSFYNNEISEKSEIFDDQFSVERPDGSNFTLKIRSTKLEDSAMYFCASSEVVGLAGDNEQFFGPGTRLTVL.

The chain combines TRBV12-3 or TRBV12-4 with TRBJ2-2, with no clear D. The V and J ends lost 6 bases and 1 base respectively, with 12 bases between them. CDR3 size: 15 residues. The CDR3 reads CASREQHLNTGELFF. CDR3 bases: TGTGCCAGCAGGGAGCAGCATTTGAACACCGGGGAGCTGTTTTTT.

This clonotype has ten or more counts. This rearrangement joins TRBV5-5 to TRBJ1-1; D uncertain. The V gene's germline CDR1 is SGHKS and CDR2 YYEKEE (reference sequence). The CDR3 has 12 amino acids. V lost 3 bases and J lost 1, with 4 bases in between. CDR3 nucleotides: TGTGCCAGCAGCTGGACGAACACTGAAGCTTTCTTT. This sequence encodes CASSWTNTEAFF.

This clonotype was counted only a few times. This chain joins TRBV7-9 and TRBJ2-3; D unclear. V shed 2 bases and J shed 2 bases, with 8 bases lying between them. The CDR3 length is 14 residues. Germline values: CDR1 SEHNR, CDR2 FQNEAQ (reference sequence). The CDR3 here is CASSLRTDTDTQYF. CDR3 nucleotide sequence: TGTGCCAGCAGCTTAAGAACGGACACAGATACGCAGTATTTT.

The chain couples TRBV7-2 to TRBJ1-6; D unresolved. This CDR3 has 15 residues. Trimming took off 5 bases at V and 6 bases at J, with 14 bases between the two ends. CDR1 and CDR2 (germline): SGHTA, FQGNSA. The CDR3 region has the DNA TGTGCCAGCAGCCATAGGGTCGGGGTTAATTCACCCCTCCACTTT. It specifies CASSHRVGVNSPLHF. Using reference TRBV7-2 and TRBJ1-6 for the parts outside the CDR3, the full variable domain is GAGVSQSPSNKVTEKGKDVELRCDPISGHTALYWYRQSLGQGLEFLIYFQGNSAPDKSGLPSDRFSAERTGGSVSTLTIQRTQQEDSAVYLCASSHRVGVNSPLHFGNGTRLTVT.

In this sample, this clonotype turned up a few times. The chain combines TRBV12-3 or TRBV12-4 with TRBJ2-1, with 7 bases identical to TRBD1. The J segment lost 2 bases and the V segment lost 5 bases, leaving 3 bases of the junction unmatched. This CDR3 region has 14 residues. The CDR3 here is CASSPTGAYNEQFF. The CDR3 DNA follows: TGTGCCAGCAGTCCAACAGGGGCCTACAATGAGCAGTTCTTC.

This clonotype occurred a few times. V is TRBV10-3 and J is TRBJ2-3; tentatively, D is TRBD1 (5 bases). The CDR3 has 13 residues. Trimming took 8 bases from V and 6 from J, leaving 15 bases between them. The germline gives CDR1 ENHRY, CDR2 SYGVKD. The CDR3 sequence: CAIGAGSRDTQYF. CDR3 coding DNA: TGTGCCATCGGGGCAGGGTCAAGGGATACGCAGTATTTT.

This clonotype has at least ten counts. Here the CDR3 reads CSATPSDGSNQPQHF. CDR3 DNA sequence: TGCAGTGCTACCCCTTCGGACGGTAGCAATCAGCCCCAGCATTTT. The chain combines TRBV20-1 with TRBJ1-5; D remains unclear. The CDR3 extends over 15 amino acids. The V gene lost 4 bases and the J gene lost 0 bases, with 13 bases spanning the gap. Germline loops: CDR1 DFQATT, CDR2 SNEGSKA (reference sequence).

The V and J genes are TRBV7-2 and TRBJ1-2, with no clear D. The CDR3 has 14 amino acids. V lost 5 bases and J lost 6, with 16 bases in between. The germline V gene has CDR1 SGHTA and CDR2 FQGNSA. This chain's CDR3 is CASSPGNPVHGYTF. CDR3 DNA sequence: TGTGCCAGCAGCCCAGGCAACCCAGTTCATGGCTACACCTTC.

The chain links TRBV7-9 to TRBJ2-7, with D unresolved. The CDR3 has 12 amino acids. Germline V CDR1 and CDR2: SEHNR, FQNEAQ (reference sequence). The V and J ends lost 5 bases and 2 bases respectively, with 7 bases between them. Here the CDR3 DNA reads TGTGCCAGCAGCCGGATTGCCTACGAGCAGTACTTC. Its protein product is CASSRIAYEQYF. Combining the CDR3 with reference TRBV7-9 and TRBJ2-7 gives the whole variable domain DTGVSQNPRHKITKRGQNVTFRCDPISEHNRLYWYRQTLGQGPEFLTYFQNEAQLEKSRLLSDRFSAERPKGSFSTLEIQRTEQGDSAMYLCASSRIAYEQYFGPGTRLTVT.

CDR3 region: CASSVGTGAYNEQFF. In nucleotides, the CDR3 is TGTGCCAGCAGCGTCGGGACAGGGGCCTACAATGAGCAGTTCTTC. V is TRBV11-1 and J is TRBJ2-1; 10 nucleotides align to TRBD1. Unmatched junction bases numbered 3, after V lost 5 bases and J lost 2 bases. CDR1 and CDR2 (germline): SGHAT, FQDESV (reference sequence). The CDR3 loop spans 15 amino acids.

This clonotype was counted only a few times. V usage is TRBV18 and J usage is TRBJ2-7; TRBD2 aligns across 14 bases. The CDR3 has 15 amino acids. Germline loops: CDR1 KGHSH, CDR2 LQKENI. With V trimmed by 5 bases and J by 6 bases, 6 bases remained unmatched. The CDR3 sequence: CASSGLAGGSGEQYF. For the CDR3, the DNA is TGTGCCAGCTCAGGACTAGCGGGAGGTTCTGGCGAGCAGTACTTC.

This CDR3 reads CKAAATDTQYF. The DNA for the CDR3 is TGCAAAGCGGCCGCGACAGATACGCAGTATTTT. The chain has TRBV20-1 and TRBJ2-3; weak D call: TRBD2 (5 bases). Germline V gene data show CDR1 as DFQATT and CDR2 as SNEGSKA (reference sequence). The CDR3 is 11 residues long.

This clonotype was detected many times. This sequence joins TRBV24-1 and TRBJ2-2; no firm D call. V gave up 3 bases and J gave up 6 bases, with 7 bases separating them. Germline lookup yields CDR1 KGHDR and CDR2 SFDVKD. The CDR3 consists of 13 residues. In DNA, the CDR3 is TGTGCCACCAGTGATCCCTTCGCCGGGGAGCTGTTTTTT. Translation gives CATSDPFAGELFF.